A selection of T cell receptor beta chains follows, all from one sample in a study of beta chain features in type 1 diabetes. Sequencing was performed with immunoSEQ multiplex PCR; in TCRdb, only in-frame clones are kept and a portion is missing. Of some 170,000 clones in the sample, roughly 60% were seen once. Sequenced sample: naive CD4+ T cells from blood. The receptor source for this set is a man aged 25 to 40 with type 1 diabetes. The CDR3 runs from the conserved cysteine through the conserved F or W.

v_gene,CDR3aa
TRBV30,CALSTGYDGNTIYF
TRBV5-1,CASSRDSQETQYF
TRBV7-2,CASRIQGGTGELFF
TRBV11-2,CASSLAAGGPLTQYF
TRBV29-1,CSVDLGDTGELFF
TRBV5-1,CASSSHADSSSYNEQFF
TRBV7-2,CASSGTVQETQYF
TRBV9,CASTRGSSYNEQFF
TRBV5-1,CASSLDGSKGIQYF
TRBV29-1,CSVEITSYEQYF
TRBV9,CASSLGTEYEQYF
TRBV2,CASSASLGGTGNTIYF
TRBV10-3,CAISESRGQGAETQYF
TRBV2,CASRPYNEQFF
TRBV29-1,CSANPGQLSTDTQYF
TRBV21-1,CASRSYEQYF
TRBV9,CASSADTRETQYF
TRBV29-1,CSVEQQYF
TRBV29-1,CSVKPSGGITDTQYF
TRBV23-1,CASSQSKKYRLAGHNSSYEQYF
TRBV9,CASSKSSDYGYTF
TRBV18,CASSPGQGVGSPLHF
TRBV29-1,CSYPTGYQETQYF
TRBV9,CASSVNPPSTDTQYF
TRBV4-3,CASSQDTGGSYTDTQYF
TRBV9,CASSAGSSEQFF
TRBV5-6,CASSSPAGKAKNIQYF
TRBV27,CASSLPGYEQYF
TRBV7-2,CASSPDRDYGYTF
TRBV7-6,CASSLFPSGGVETQYF
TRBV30,CAWSVLASGDSPLHF
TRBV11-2,CASSLESTDTQYF
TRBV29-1,CSATGGPSQGYGYTF
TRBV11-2,CASSSRTFLGNEQFF
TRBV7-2,CASTETSGAGTQYF
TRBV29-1,CSAREGPYEQYF
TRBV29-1,CSAIIETPLTIVSYEQYF
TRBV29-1,CSGRTGVGTEAFF
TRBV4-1,CASSQALVGSTDTQYF
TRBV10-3,CAISGDPRETQYF
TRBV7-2,CASSLVGELFF
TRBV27,CASSLTGVGSYEQYF